The sequence of this T cell receptor (beta chain) was determined in a study of human T cells and chemical hapten exposure. The V gene lost 1 base and the J gene lost 2 bases, with 29 bases spanning the gap. The CDR3 loop spans 21 amino acids. Germline CDR1 reads LGHNA; CDR2 reads YSLEER. MiXCR, run by TCRdb on the RACE reads, gives a single entry per CDR3 protein. There are a few hundred thousand distinct CDR3 sequences in the sample; around 5% occur only once, and more than 8% lies in the top ten. This clonotype was seen repeatedly, ten times or more. Indicated time point: pre-sensitization, week 0. Described treatment: therapeutic diphenylcyclopropenone sensitization with weekly scalp DPC.

The receptor's source is a woman under 30 with alopecia areata. Some clones in this sample may be carry-over from other donors' samples. This sample comprised whole blood, obtained in connection with sensitization to the hapten diphenylcyclopropenone (DPC). This chain joins TRBV4-3 and TRBJ1-2; D not certain. CDR3 in DNA: TGCGCCAGCAGCCAAGCCTACGAAATACCGTATGCGACTGACCCGAACTATGGCTACACCTTC. Its protein is CASSQAYEIPYATDPNYGYTF.